These T cell receptor beta chains were read from a single sample in a study of CD8 T cells in Susac syndrome. TCRdb passed the immunoSEQ multiplex PCR reads through MiXCR, listing each CDR3 protein once. The data show more than 90,000 distinct CDR3 sequences, about 92% seen once. Source material: CD4+ T cells from PBMCs. All receptors come from a human donor with multiple sclerosis. Each CDR3 is given with its conserved first and last residue. The D gene is left open where the match is weak. The size field is filled for only some rows; it gives once, few, many or a size class.

>.|TRBV7-9|.|TRBJ2-1
TGTGCCAGCAGCACTAGGGCCCCATACAATGAGCAGTTCTTC
CASSTRAPYNEQFF
>.|TRBV6-5|TRBD1|TRBJ1-6
TGTGCCAGCAAGAGGGACAGTAATAATTCACCCCTCCACTTT
CASKRDSNNSPLHF
>.|TRBV7-2|.|TRBJ1-2
TGTGCCAGCAGCCCGGGACAAACCTATGGCTACACCTTC
CASSPGQTYGYTF
>.|TRBV4-3|TRBD1|TRBJ1-2
TGCGCCAGCAGCCAAGAGACAGGGAACTATGGCTACACCTTC
CASSQETGNYGYTF
>.|TRBV4-2|TRBD2|TRBJ2-1
TGTGCCAGCAGGGGACTAGCGGGGAAGTACAATGAGCAGTTCTTC
CASRGLAGKYNEQFF
>once|TRBV6-2/TRBV6-3|.|TRBJ2-3
TGTGCCAGCAGCTACGACTGGGAAAGCACAGATACGCAGTATTTT
CASSYDWESTDTQYF
>once|TRBV29-1|.|TRBJ2-7
TGCAGCGTTTCGGTGCAGGGAAACTACGAGCAGTACTTC
CSVSVQGNYEQYF
>.|TRBV7-2|.|TRBJ2-1
TGTGCCAGCAGCAGACTCGTTTCTGAGCAGTTCTTC
CASSRLVSEQFF
>.|TRBV2|.|TRBJ2-7
TGTGCCAGCTGGACTAACTACGAGCAGTACTTC
CASWTNYEQYF
>.|TRBV5-6|.|TRBJ2-7
TGTGCCAGCAGCCCCTGGGACATCATCGACGAGCAGTACTTC
CASSPWDIIDEQYF
>.|TRBV5-1|.|TRBJ1-3
TGCGCCAGCAGCTTCTCGGGGGCCCCATCTGGAAACACCATATATTTT
CASSFSGAPSGNTIYF
>.|TRBV7-3|TRBD2|TRBJ2-5
TGTGCCAGCAGCTCGCCGACTAGCGGGGGAGAGACCCAGTACTTC
CASSSPTSGGETQYF
>.|TRBV30|.|TRBJ2-2
TGTGCCTGGAGTGCCGGGGAGCTGTTTTTT
CAWSAGELFF
>.|TRBV5-6|TRBD1|TRBJ1-2
TGTGCCAGCAGCCGTTTGGGACAGGGGGCTTTAGGCTACACCTTC
CASSRLGQGALGYTF
>.|TRBV6-5|.|TRBJ2-7
TGTGCCAGCAGGCCTACTAGTCCGACCTACGAGCAGTACTTC
CASRPTSPTYEQYF
>.|TRBV2|TRBD1|TRBJ2-5
TGTGCCAGCACCCGGGACAGCCAAGAGACCCAGTACTTC
CASTRDSQETQYF
>.|TRBV6-6|.|TRBJ1-2
TGTGCCAGCAGCCCTCCCCCAGGGGCCGACTATGGCTACACCTTC
CASSPPPGADYGYTF
>.|TRBV14|.|TRBJ1-2
TGTGCCAGCAGCTGGACCGGGGCGGGCGGCTACACCTTC
CASSWTGAGGYTF
>.|TRBV12-3/TRBV12-4|TRBD1|TRBJ2-6
TGTGCCAGCACTATGACAGGGACCAACGTCCTGACTTTC
CASTMTGTNVLTF